The 9 T cell receptor beta chains below were found in one sample sequenced in a study of shared clonotypes between healthy human individuals. Method: immunoSEQ multiplex PCR; TCRdb's copy keeps in-frame clones and lacks some. The table has 550,000 to 700,000 clones, roughly 72% seen once; the top ten hold 1.5% to 2%. Sequences were obtained from memory CD4+ T cells sorted from blood. Noted subset: CD45RA-negative fraction. The receptors derive from a woman aged 30 to 39 in good health.

The chain links TRBV30 to TRBJ2-2; D may be TRBD1 (6 bases). In germline, CDR1 is GTSNPN, CDR2 SVGIG (reference sequence). The CDR3 loop spans 13 amino acids. V dropped 5 bases and J dropped 4 bases, with 11 bases sitting between them. The CDR3: CAWLDRSTGELFF. CDR3 coding DNA: TGTGCCTGGCTCGACAGGAGCACCGGGGAGCTGTTTTTT.

V and J are TRBV4-1 and TRBJ2-1, with 11 nucleotides matching TRBD2. Germline V lookup: CDR1 MGHRA, CDR2 YSYEKL. Germline trimming cut 3 bases from V and 8 bases from J; bases unmatched to any gene: 6. The CDR3 sequence is 15 residues long. Here the CDR3 reads CASSHQLAGVDEQFF. The CDR3 coding sequence is TGCGCCAGCAGCCACCAACTAGCGGGAGTAGATGAGCAGTTCTTC.

The chain employs TRBV5-6 and TRBJ2-4, with D possibly being TRBD1 or TRBD2 (5 bases each). Germline CDR1 reads SGHDT; CDR2 reads YYEEEE. The CDR3 sequence is 13 residues long. V was cut by 1 base and J by 7 bases, with 9 bases left in between. CDR3 in DNA: TGTGCCAGCAGCTTGTACGAGGGGAACATTCAGTACTTC. It is translated as CASSLYEGNIQYF.

The genes are TRBV5-5 and TRBJ1-5; D not resolved. V was pared by 4 bases and J by 1 base, with 9 bases between. CDR1 SGHKS and CDR2 YYEKEE come from the germline V gene (reference sequence). The CDR3 consists of 14 residues. CDR3 in amino acids: CASSLLQSNQPQHF. The CDR3 coding sequence is TGTGCCAGCAGCCTCCTACAGAGCAATCAGCCCCAGCATTTT.

This sequence joins TRBV29-1 and TRBJ2-7; D ambiguous. The CDR3 sequence is 12 residues long. Trimming cost V 2 bases and J 6 bases, with 11 bases left between them. Per the germline V gene, CDR1 is SQVTM and CDR2 is ANQGSEA. The CDR3 sequence: CSVEKPSLEQYF. The CDR3 bases are TGCAGCGTTGAAAAGCCCTCGCTCGAGCAGTACTTC.

Here the CDR3 reads CAISDQLAPYEQYF. Written as DNA, the CDR3 is TGTGCCATCAGTGACCAACTAGCTCCCTACGAGCAGTACTTC. The chain links TRBV10-3 to TRBJ2-7; TRBD2 might be the D (6 bases). Trimming took off 3 bases at V and 2 bases at J, with 11 bases between the two ends. CDR1 ENHRY and CDR2 SYGVKD come from the germline V gene. This CDR3 comprises 14 residues.

The rearrangement links TRBV7-9 to TRBJ2-1, with 8 bases matching TRBD2. CDR3 size: 14 residues. Germline CDR1 reads SEHNR; CDR2 reads FQNEAQ (reference sequence). V trimming: 3 bases; J trimming: 10 bases; junction bases outside the gene matches: 8. Here the CDR3 reads CASSFTGGPEEQFF. The CDR3 DNA reads as TGTGCCAGCAGCTTTACGGGAGGGCCGGAAGAGCAGTTCTTC.

Turning to this clone: Other DNA sequences in the sample encode the same CDR3. The chain employs TRBV18 and TRBJ2-7; TRBD1 aligns across 10 bases. CDR3 length: 14 residues. The junction had 4 bases not matched to a gene; V was cut back by 6 bases and J by 2 bases. The germline gives CDR1 KGHSH, CDR2 LQKENI. CDR3 sequence (DNA): TGTGCCAGCTCCCCCGGGACAGGGGCCTACGAGCAGTACTTC. As protein: CASSPGTGAYEQYF.

This clone was observed a handful of times. This chain uses TRBV6-1 with TRBJ1-2; weak D call: TRBD1 (6 bases). This CDR3 has 13 amino acids. Germline V lookup: CDR1 MNHNS, CDR2 SASEGT. The V and J ends lost 6 bases and 5 bases respectively, with 13 bases between them. The CDR3 loop is CASRHRDFYGYTF. CDR3 DNA sequence: TGTGCCAGCAGGCACAGGGATTTTTATGGCTACACCTTC.